One and the same sample provided the 3 T cell receptor beta chains below, sequenced in a study of shared clonotypes between healthy human individuals. Sequencing used immunoSEQ multiplex PCR; TCRdb keeps in-frame clones, though not all of them. The table lists hundreds of thousands of clones, around four fifths of them singletons. The sample comprised memory CD4+ T cells sorted from blood. The subset is: CD45RA-negative fraction. These receptors originate from a woman aged 25 to 39 in good health.

The genes are TRBV6-5 and TRBJ1-6, with D perhaps TRBD1 (6 bases). CDR1 and CDR2 from the germline V gene are MNHEY and SVGAGI. CDR3 length: 15 residues. The V end lost 4 bases, the J end lost 3 bases, and 10 bases lay between the germline ends. The CDR3 DNA sequence: TGTGCCAGCAGTTTTACACAGGGCTATAATTCACCCCTCCACTTT. This codes for CASSFTQGYNSPLHF.

V usage is TRBV6-5 and J usage is TRBJ1-2; 9 bases are a match to TRBD1. This CDR3 region has 14 residues. The ends lost 5 bases at V and 8 bases at J; junction bases unmatched: 9. From germline, CDR1 is MNHEY and CDR2 SVGAGI. DNA of the CDR3: TGTGCCAGCAGTACAGGGGGCGTTCGGCCCGGCTACACCTTC. Translated: CASSTGGVRPGYTF.

At least ten counts were recorded for this clone. The J gene is TRBJ2-1, the V gene TRBV5-1, with 11 bases fitting TRBD2. Germline loops: CDR1 SGHRS, CDR2 YFSETQ. This CDR3 has 17 residues. V lost 0 bases and J lost 7; bases outside the gene matches: 9. The CDR3 protein is CASSLGLTSGIYNEQFF. Here the CDR3 DNA reads TGCGCCAGCAGCTTGGGGTTGACTAGCGGGATATATAATGAGCAGTTCTTC.